These 28 T cell receptor beta chains came from one sample sequenced in a study of T cells in localized non-small cell lung cancer. Clones were sequenced by immunoSEQ multiplex PCR, and TCRdb holds only the in-frame ones, with some missing. The profile shows around 6,000 clones, approximately 86% of them singletons. The sample consisted of peripheral blood, taken before any cancer treatment. Receptor source: a male donor at least 60 years old with stage I lung adenocarcinoma.

The gene calls are TRBV29-1 and TRBJ2-1, with D possibly being TRBD1 (6 bases). The CDR3 extends over 12 amino acids. Germline V gene data show CDR1 as SQVTM and CDR2 as ANQGSEA. Trimming took 4 bases from V and 10 from J, leaving 14 bases between them. The CDR3 reads CSVGGSTGEQFF. CDR3 sequence (DNA): TGCAGCGTTGGGGGGTCGACAGGCGAGCAGTTCTTC.

This clone was seen a handful of times. The rearrangement uses TRBV19 and TRBJ2-7, with TRBD1 matching 9 bases. In germline, CDR1 is LNHDA, CDR2 SQIVND (reference sequence). V was clipped by 5 bases and J by 6 bases; unmatched bases: 11. The CDR3 has 15 residues. In DNA form, the CDR3 reads TGTGCCAGTAGTCTACCGGGACAGGGTAACGGCGAGCAGTACGTC. This translates into CASSLPGQGNGEQYV.

The chain uses TRBV19 and TRBJ1-6, with D perhaps matching TRBD1 (6 bases). The germline gives CDR1 LNHDA, CDR2 SQIVND (reference sequence). The CDR3 is 14 residues long. The V and J ends lost 6 bases and 7 bases respectively, with 13 bases between them. The CDR3 sequence: CASRKGQGNSPLHF. Written as DNA, the CDR3 is TGTGCCAGTAGGAAGGGGCAGGGGAATTCACCCCTCCACTTT.

This clone appeared a single time. This chain connects TRBV5-1 to TRBJ1-1, with no clear D. Trimming shortened V by 4 bases and J by 8 bases, and 18 bases separated the two germline ends. The CDR3 spans 14 residues. CDR1 is SGHRS and CDR2 is YFSETQ in the germline V gene. This chain's CDR3 is CASSISDPGKEAFF. CDR3 coding DNA: TGCGCCAGCAGCATATCCGATCCGGGAAAGGAAGCTTTCTTT.

This clone has only a few counts. V and J are TRBV18 and TRBJ2-5; D may correspond to TRBD1 or TRBD2 (6 bases each). The length of the CDR3 is 17 residues. Germline V gene data show CDR1 as KGHSH and CDR2 as LQKENI. Trimming took off 0 bases at V and 4 bases at J, with 18 bases between the two ends. CDR3 DNA sequence: TGTGCCAGCTCACCACCGGGCCTAGGTGGAGGGGGAGAGACCCAGTACTTC. Its protein product is CASSPPGLGGGGETQYF.

The V call is TRBV18, the J call TRBJ1-2, with 8 bases identical to TRBD1. Germline V gene sequence: CDR1 KGHSH, CDR2 LQKENI. The CDR3 runs to 13 residues. After removal of 3 bases from V and 6 bases from J, the junction contained 3 bases not matched to a gene. The CDR3 bases are TGTGCCAGCTCACCGCAGGGGGCGGATGGCTACACCTTC. It encodes CASSPQGADGYTF.

The chain uses TRBV5-5 and TRBJ2-2, with 10 bases that match TRBD1. CDR1 is SGHKS, CDR2 YYEKEE, per germline (reference sequence). J lost 5 bases, V lost 4 bases, and 5 bases had no gene match. This CDR3 spans 15 amino acids. The CDR3 region is CASSRQGAGTGELFF. The CDR3 DNA sequence: TGTGCCAGCAGCCGACAGGGGGCCGGTACCGGGGAGCTGTTTTTT.

The rearrangement joins TRBV2 to TRBJ2-1, with 7 bases identical to TRBD2. CDR3 size: 15 residues. With 10 bases clipped from V and 1 base from J, the junction kept 10 bases outside the gene matches. Per the germline V gene, CDR1 is SNHLY and CDR2 is FYNNEI. The CDR3 loop is CATSLGGWSYNEQFF. The CDR3 DNA reads TGTGCCACCAGCCTCGGGGGGTGGTCCTACAATGAGCAGTTCTTC.

The chain employs TRBV5-1 and TRBJ1-4; no reliable D call. V lost 4 bases, J lost 7 bases, and 14 bases lay in between. This CDR3 spans 14 amino acids. Germline values: CDR1 SGHRS, CDR2 YFSETQ. The CDR3, as DNA: TGCGCCAGCAGCCTCGGGATCCTGAGTGAAAAACTGTTTTTT. It specifies CASSLGILSEKLFF.

The rearrangement links TRBV10-3 to TRBJ2-7; weak D call: TRBD1 (6 bases). V was pared by 7 bases and J by 4 bases, with 14 bases between. CDR3 length: 13 residues. CDR1 and CDR2 (germline): ENHRY, SYGVKD. Written as DNA, the CDR3 is TGTGCCATCATACCAGGGGTAGTTTACGAGCAGTACGTC. It specifies CAIIPGVVYEQYV.

A single count supports this clone. The chain combines TRBV19 with TRBJ2-4; D could derive from TRBD1 or TRBD2 (6 bases each). Germline V gene lookup returns CDR1 LNHDA and CDR2 SQIVND (reference sequence). This CDR3 has 13 amino acids. The V and J ends lost 1 base and 15 bases respectively, with 16 bases between them. The CDR3 coding sequence is TGTGCCAGTAGTATAGGAGGGGGGTCACTCCCGTACTTC. It encodes CASSIGGGSLPYF.

The V call is TRBV2, the J call TRBJ1-2, with 8 positions matching TRBD1. The CDR3 is 15 residues long. Trimming removed 4 bases from V and 7 bases from J; junction bases left unmatched: 11. Germline CDR1 and CDR2: SNHLY and FYNNEI. The CDR3 DNA is TGTGCCAGCAGTGGCTTAACAGGGGGAAGCGGTGGCTACACCTTC. Residues: CASSGLTGGSGGYTF.

The rearrangement links TRBV4-1 to TRBJ2-4; 9 bases fit TRBD2. This CDR3 is built from 15 residues. V shed 1 base and J 5 bases; nucleotides not matched to a gene: 3. The V gene's germline CDR1 is MGHRA and CDR2 YSYEKL. DNA of the CDR3: TGCGCCAGCAGCCAAGTAGCGGGAGAAGAAAACATTCAGTACTTC. It encodes CASSQVAGEENIQYF.

This clone was seen a single time. The rearrangement joins TRBV14 to TRBJ2-7; D is uncertain. V shed 6 bases and J shed 3 bases, with 12 bases lying between them. The germline V gene has CDR1 SGHDN and CDR2 FVKESK. The CDR3 has 13 residues. The CDR3 nucleotides read TGTGCCAGCAGGGACCGGCTTGGCTACGAGCAGTACTTC. Protein sequence: CASRDRLGYEQYF.

The chain is built from TRBV6-5 and TRBJ1-1; possible D gene TRBD1, 5 bases. Germline-derived CDR1 and CDR2 are MNHEY and SVGAGI. V lost 6 bases, J lost 0 bases, and 11 bases lay in between. The CDR3 is 14 residues long. The DNA for the CDR3 is TGTGCCAGCAGCCATACAGGTATGAACACTGAAGCTTTCTTT. Its translation is CASSHTGMNTEAFF.

J is TRBJ2-1 and V is TRBV6-4; D might be TRBD2 (7 bases). The CDR3 sequence is 15 residues long. V lost 0 bases and J 7 bases, leaving 13 bases between the germline ends. Germline V gives CDR1 MRHNA, CDR2 SNTAGT. The CDR3, as DNA: TGTGCCAGCAGTGACTCGGGGGGGCCGTCGAATGAGCAGTTCTTC. Its protein is CASSDSGGPSNEQFF.

The chain has TRBV19 and TRBJ1-1; D is unclear. Germline V gives CDR1 LNHDA, CDR2 SQIVND (reference sequence). V gave up 5 bases and J gave up 8 bases, with 18 bases separating them. The CDR3 loop spans 14 amino acids. CDR3 amino acids: CASSAQFSVSEAFF. In DNA form, the CDR3 reads TGTGCCAGTAGTGCTCAATTTAGTGTCTCGGAAGCTTTCTTT.

This clone was counted between two and nine times. This chain links TRBV7-9 with TRBJ2-3, with TRBD2 matching 7 bases. Unmatched junction bases numbered 9, after V lost 5 bases and J lost 4 bases. In germline, CDR1 is SEHNR, CDR2 FQNEAQ (reference sequence). The CDR3 length is 15 residues. CDR3 nucleotides: TGTGCCAGCAGCGAGACTGGCGGGAGTGCAGATACGCAGTATTTT. The encoded protein is CASSETGGSADTQYF.

The chain employs TRBV6-1 and TRBJ2-2, with 9 bases aligning to TRBD2. In germline, CDR1 is MNHNS, CDR2 SASEGT. Unmatched junction bases numbered 8, after V lost 3 bases and J lost 3 bases. The CDR3 runs 17 residues. CDR3 DNA: TGTGCCAGCAGTGAGCCGACTAGCGGAGACTACACCGGGGAGCTGTTTTTT. It specifies CASSEPTSGDYTGELFF.

This clone was seen only a few times. The chain joins TRBV27 to TRBJ1-1; a weak D match, TRBD1 (6 bases). The germline CDR1 and CDR2 sequences are MNHEY and SMNVEV (reference sequence). V dropped 3 bases and J dropped 0 bases, with 23 bases sitting between them. The CDR3 is 19 amino acids. The CDR3 DNA follows: TGTGCCAGCAGTTTTACCGTTCGGGGGGCTCAGAAGATGAACACTGAAGCTTTCTTT. This encodes CASSFTVRGAQKMNTEAFF.

This sequence joins TRBV10-3 and TRBJ2-5, with 10 bases that match TRBD1. Germline loops: CDR1 ENHRY, CDR2 SYGVKD. Germline trimming cut 4 bases from V and 5 bases from J; bases unmatched to any gene: 13. The CDR3 runs to 17 residues. The CDR3 DNA is TGTGCCATCAGTGGGGGAGTATGGGACAGGGGAGGGGAGACCCAGTACTTC. Residues: CAISGGVWDRGGETQYF.

The rearrangement joins TRBV30 to TRBJ2-1, with 9 bases identical to TRBD2. This CDR3 spans 14 amino acids. The V segment lost 1 base and the J segment 10 bases; nucleotides outside the gene matches: 8. CDR1 GTSNPN and CDR2 SVGIG come from the germline V gene (reference sequence). The chain's CDR3 is CAWSGFSGSGEQFF. The CDR3 DNA reads TGTGCCTGGAGTGGGTTTAGCGGGAGCGGCGAGCAGTTCTTC.

This clone was observed a single time. The genes are TRBV5-6 and TRBJ2-5; the match to TRBD1 covers 8 bases. CDR3 length: 14 residues. Germline loops: CDR1 SGHDT, CDR2 YYEEEE. V was pared by 3 bases and J by 5 bases, with 6 bases of the junction left unmatched. The CDR3 sequence: CASSSRQGWETQYF. The CDR3 nucleotides are TGTGCCAGCAGCTCAAGACAGGGGTGGGAGACCCAGTACTTC.

The genes are TRBV7-8 and TRBJ2-7; 10 bases align to TRBD2. The CDR3 contains 15 residues. The V and J ends lost 4 bases and 4 bases, in that order; junction bases with no gene match: 7. CDR1 SGHVS and CDR2 FQNEAQ come from the germline V gene. The chain's CDR3 is CASSSLAGGGYEQYF. The CDR3 DNA follows: TGTGCCAGCAGCTCCTTAGCGGGAGGAGGATACGAGCAGTACTTC.

The V call is TRBV7-2, the J call TRBJ2-4; 7 bases map to TRBD1. The CDR3 covers 15 residues. Germline V gives CDR1 SGHTA, CDR2 FQGNSA. The junction had 9 bases not matched to a gene; V was cut back by 1 base and J by 9 bases. The CDR3 sequence is CASSLGVQGVAIQYF. The CDR3 DNA reads as TGTGCCAGCAGCTTAGGGGTTCAGGGGGTTGCCATTCAGTACTTC.

This rearrangement joins TRBV18 to TRBJ1-6, with no clear D. Germline CDR1 KGHSH, CDR2 LQKENI. The CDR3 has 14 residues. Trimming removed 2 bases from V and 5 bases from J, with 7 bases in between. The CDR3 spells CASSPERDNSPLHF. In nucleotides, the CDR3 is TGTGCCAGCTCACCAGAACGGGATAATTCACCCCTCCACTTT.

This sequence joins TRBV5-1 and TRBJ1-1; TRBD1 aligns across 7 bases. This CDR3 spans 14 amino acids. Germline CDR1 and CDR2: SGHRS and YFSETQ. The junction had 7 bases not matched to a gene; V was cut back by 2 bases and J by 6 bases. In DNA form, the CDR3 reads TGCGCCAGCAGCTTAGAGGGGGCGAGCGCTGAAGCTTTCTTT. This gives the protein CASSLEGASAEAFF.

The chain uses TRBV6-4 and TRBJ2-7; D is uncertain. Deletions cut 2 bases from V and 2 bases from J, with 10 bases between. Germline V gene sequence: CDR1 MRHNA, CDR2 SNTAGT. This CDR3 has 14 residues. Here the CDR3 reads CASSDRATTYEQYV. The CDR3 bases are TGTGCCAGCAGTGACAGGGCCACAACCTACGAGCAGTACGTC.